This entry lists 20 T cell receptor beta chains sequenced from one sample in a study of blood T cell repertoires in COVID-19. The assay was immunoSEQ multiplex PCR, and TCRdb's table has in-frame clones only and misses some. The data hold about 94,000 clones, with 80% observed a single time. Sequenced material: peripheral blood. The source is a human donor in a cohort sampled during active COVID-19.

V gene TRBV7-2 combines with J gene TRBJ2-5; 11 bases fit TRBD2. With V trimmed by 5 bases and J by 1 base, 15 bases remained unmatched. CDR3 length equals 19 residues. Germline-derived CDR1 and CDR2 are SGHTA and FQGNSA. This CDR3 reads CASSPRTGTSGSRQETQYF. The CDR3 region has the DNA TGTGCCAGCAGCCCACGGACTGGAACTAGCGGGAGTCGCCAAGAGACCCAGTACTTC.

The CDR3 loop is CASARPGLNEQFF. CDR3 nucleotides: TGTGCCAGCGCAAGACCGGGACTGAATGAGCAGTTCTTC. The rearrangement links TRBV28 to TRBJ2-1, with TRBD2 as a possible D gene (6 bases). V was pared by 8 bases and J by 7 bases, with 15 bases between. CDR3 length: 13 amino acids. Germline V lookup: CDR1 MDHEN, CDR2 SYDVKM.

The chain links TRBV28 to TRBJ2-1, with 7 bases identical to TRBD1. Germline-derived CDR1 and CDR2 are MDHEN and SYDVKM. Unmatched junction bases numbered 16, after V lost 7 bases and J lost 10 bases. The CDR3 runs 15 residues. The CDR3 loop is CASTRQGLRGEEQFF. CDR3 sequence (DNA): TGTGCCAGCACCAGACAGGGCTTAAGAGGGGAGGAGCAGTTCTTC.

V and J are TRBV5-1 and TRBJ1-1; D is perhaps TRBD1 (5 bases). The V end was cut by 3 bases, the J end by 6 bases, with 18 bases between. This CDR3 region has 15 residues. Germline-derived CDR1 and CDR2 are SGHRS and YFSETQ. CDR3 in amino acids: CASSSGGVAVAEAFF. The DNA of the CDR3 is TGCGCCAGCAGCTCCGGGGGGGTCGCGGTGGCTGAAGCTTTCTTT.

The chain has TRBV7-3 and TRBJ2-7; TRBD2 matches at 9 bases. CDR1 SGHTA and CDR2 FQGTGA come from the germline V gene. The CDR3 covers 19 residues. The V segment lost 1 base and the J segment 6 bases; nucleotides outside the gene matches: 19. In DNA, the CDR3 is TGTGCCAGCAGCTTAAATAGGGGGCCTGATAGCGGGAGACTGACCGAGCAGTACTTC. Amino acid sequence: CASSLNRGPDSGRLTEQYF. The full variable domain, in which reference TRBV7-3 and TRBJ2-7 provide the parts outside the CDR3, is GAGVSQTPSNKVTEKGKYVELRCDPISGHTALYWYRQSLGQGPEFLIYFQGTGAADDSGLPNDRFFAVRPEGSVSTLKIQRTERGDSAVYLCASSLNRGPDSGRLTEQYFGPGTRLTVT.

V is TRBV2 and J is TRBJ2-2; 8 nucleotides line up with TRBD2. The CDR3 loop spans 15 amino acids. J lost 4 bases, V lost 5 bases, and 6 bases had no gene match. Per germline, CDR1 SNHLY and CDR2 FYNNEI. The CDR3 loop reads CASSPLTSVTGELFF. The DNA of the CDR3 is TGTGCCAGCAGTCCGTTGACTAGCGTCACCGGGGAGCTGTTTTTT.

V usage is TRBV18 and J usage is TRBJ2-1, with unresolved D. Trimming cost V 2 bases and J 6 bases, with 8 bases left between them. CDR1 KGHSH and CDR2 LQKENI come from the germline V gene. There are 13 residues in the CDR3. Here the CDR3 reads CASSPNWSNEQFF. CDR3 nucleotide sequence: TGTGCCAGCTCACCAAACTGGTCCAATGAGCAGTTCTTC.

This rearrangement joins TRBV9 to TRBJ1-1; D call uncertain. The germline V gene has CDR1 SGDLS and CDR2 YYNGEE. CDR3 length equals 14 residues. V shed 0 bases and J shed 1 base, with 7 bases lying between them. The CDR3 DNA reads TGTGCCAGCAGCGTAGACGGAGGGAACACTGAAGCTTTCTTT. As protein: CASSVDGGNTEAFF.

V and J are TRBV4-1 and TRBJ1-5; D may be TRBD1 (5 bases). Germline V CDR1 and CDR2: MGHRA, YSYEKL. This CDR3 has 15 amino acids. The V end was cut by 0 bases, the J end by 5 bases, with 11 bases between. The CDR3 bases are TGCGCCAGCAGCCAAGAAAGCCAGGGCCATCAGCCCCAGCATTTT. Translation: CASSQESQGHQPQHF.

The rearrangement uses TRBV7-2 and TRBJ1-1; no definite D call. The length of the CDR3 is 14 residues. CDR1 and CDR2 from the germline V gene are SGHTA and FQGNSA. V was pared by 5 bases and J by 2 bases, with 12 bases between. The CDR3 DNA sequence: TGTGCCAGCAGCCTTAGGAGGGCTAACACTGAAGCTTTCTTT. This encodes CASSLRRANTEAFF.

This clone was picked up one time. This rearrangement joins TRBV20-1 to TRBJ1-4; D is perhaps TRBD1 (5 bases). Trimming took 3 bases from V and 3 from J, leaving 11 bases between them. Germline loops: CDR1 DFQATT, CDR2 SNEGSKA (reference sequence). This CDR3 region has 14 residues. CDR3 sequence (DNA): TGCAGTGCTAGTCCGGGGGGATCTAATGAAAAACTGTTTTTT. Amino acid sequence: CSASPGGSNEKLFF.

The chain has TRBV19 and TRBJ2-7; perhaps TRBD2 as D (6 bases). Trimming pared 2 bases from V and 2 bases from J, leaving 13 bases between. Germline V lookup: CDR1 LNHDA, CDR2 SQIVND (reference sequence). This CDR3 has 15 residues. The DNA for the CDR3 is TGTGCCAGTAGTATACGGTCTAGCGCCACCTACGAGCAGTACTTC. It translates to CASSIRSSATYEQYF. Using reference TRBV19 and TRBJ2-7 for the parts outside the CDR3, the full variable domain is DGGITQSPKYLFRKEGQNVTLSCEQNLNHDAMYWYRQDPGQGLRLIYYSQIVNDFQKGDIAEGYSVSREKKESFPLTVTSAQKNPTAFYLCASSIRSSATYEQYFGPGTRLTVT.

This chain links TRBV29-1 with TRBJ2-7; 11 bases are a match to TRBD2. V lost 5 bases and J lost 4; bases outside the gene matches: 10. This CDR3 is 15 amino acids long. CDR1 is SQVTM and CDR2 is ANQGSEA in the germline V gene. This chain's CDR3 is CSVLKLAGVGYEQYF. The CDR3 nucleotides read TGCAGCGTTCTGAAACTAGCGGGAGTGGGGTACGAGCAGTACTTC.

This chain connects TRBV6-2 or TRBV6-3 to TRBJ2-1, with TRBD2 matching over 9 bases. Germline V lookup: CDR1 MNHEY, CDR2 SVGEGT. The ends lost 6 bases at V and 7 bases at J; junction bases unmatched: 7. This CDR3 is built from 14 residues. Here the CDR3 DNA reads TGTGCCAGCAGCGAGGGACTAGCCCTTAATGAGCAGTTCTTC. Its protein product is CASSEGLALNEQFF.

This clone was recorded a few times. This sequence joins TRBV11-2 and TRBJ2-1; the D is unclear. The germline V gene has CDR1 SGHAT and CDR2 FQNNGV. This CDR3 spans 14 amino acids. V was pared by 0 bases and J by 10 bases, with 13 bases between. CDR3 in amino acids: CASSLELRSSEQFF. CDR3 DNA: TGTGCCAGCAGCTTAGAATTGAGGTCCTCGGAGCAGTTCTTC.

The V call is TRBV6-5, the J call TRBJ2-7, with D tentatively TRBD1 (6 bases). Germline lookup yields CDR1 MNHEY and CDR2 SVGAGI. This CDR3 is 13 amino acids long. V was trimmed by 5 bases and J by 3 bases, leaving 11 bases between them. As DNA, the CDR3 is TGTGCCAGCAGTACGGGACACAACTACGAGCAGTACTTC. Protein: CASSTGHNYEQYF.

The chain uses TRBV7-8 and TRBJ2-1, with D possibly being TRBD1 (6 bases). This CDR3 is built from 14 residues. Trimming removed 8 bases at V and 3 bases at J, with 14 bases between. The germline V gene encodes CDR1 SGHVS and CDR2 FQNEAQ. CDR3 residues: CASQQGQSYNEQFF. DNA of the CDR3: TGTGCCAGCCAACAAGGACAGAGCTACAATGAGCAGTTCTTC.

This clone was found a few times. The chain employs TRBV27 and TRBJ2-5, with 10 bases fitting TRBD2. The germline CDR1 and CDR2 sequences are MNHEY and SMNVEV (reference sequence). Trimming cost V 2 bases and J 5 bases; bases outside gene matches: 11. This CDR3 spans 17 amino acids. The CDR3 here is CASSLKGSSGRGETQYF. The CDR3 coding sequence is TGTGCCAGCAGTTTAAAGGGCTCTAGCGGGAGAGGTGAGACCCAGTACTTC.

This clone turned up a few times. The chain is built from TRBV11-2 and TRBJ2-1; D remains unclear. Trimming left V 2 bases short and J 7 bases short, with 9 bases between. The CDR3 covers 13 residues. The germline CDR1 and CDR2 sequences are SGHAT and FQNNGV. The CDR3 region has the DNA TGTGCCAGCAGCTTAATCCCCGGTAATGAGCAGTTCTTC. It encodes CASSLIPGNEQFF. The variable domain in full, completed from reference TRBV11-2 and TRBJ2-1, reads EAGVAQSPRYKIIEKRQSVAFWCNPISGHATLYWYQQILGQGPKLLIQFQNNGVVDDSQLPKDRFSAERLKGVDSTLKIQPAKLEDSAVYLCASSLIPGNEQFFGPGTRLTVL.

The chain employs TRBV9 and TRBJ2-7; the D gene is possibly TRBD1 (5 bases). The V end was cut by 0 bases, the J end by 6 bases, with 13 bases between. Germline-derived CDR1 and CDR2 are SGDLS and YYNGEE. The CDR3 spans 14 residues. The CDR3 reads CASSVGGRLSEQYF. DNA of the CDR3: TGTGCCAGCAGCGTAGGGGGCAGGCTTAGCGAGCAGTACTTC.